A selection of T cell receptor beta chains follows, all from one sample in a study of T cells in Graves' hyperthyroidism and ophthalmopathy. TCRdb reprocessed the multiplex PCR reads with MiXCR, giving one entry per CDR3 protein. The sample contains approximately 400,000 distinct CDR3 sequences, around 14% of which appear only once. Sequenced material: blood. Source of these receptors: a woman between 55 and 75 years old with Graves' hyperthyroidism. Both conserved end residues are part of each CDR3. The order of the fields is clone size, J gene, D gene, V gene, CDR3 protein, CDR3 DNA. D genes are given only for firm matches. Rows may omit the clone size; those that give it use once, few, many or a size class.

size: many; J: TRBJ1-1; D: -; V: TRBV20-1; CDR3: CSAREWGAIEAFF; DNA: TGCAGTGCTAGAGAATGGGGGGCAATTGAAGCTTTCTTT
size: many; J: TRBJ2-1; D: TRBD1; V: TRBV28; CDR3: CASRKRVYKGGRYNEQFF; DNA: TGTGCCAGCAGAAAACGGGTGTATAAAGGGGGCCGCTACAATGAGCAGTTCTTC
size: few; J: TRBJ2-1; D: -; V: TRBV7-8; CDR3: CASSLAHNEQFF; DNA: TGTGCCAGCAGCTTAGCGCACAATGAGCAGTTCTTC
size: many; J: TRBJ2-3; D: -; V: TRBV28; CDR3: CASSLLGRDADTQYF; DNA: TGTGCCAGCAGTTTACTTGGTCGGGACGCAGATACGCAGTATTTT
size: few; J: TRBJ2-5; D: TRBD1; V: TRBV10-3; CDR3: CAISERRDRGRETQYF; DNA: TGTGCCATCAGTGAGCGCCGGGACAGGGGGCGGGAGACCCAGTACTTC
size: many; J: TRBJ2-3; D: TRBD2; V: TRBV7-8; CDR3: CASSLGGTSVLTDTQYF; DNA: TGTGCCAGCAGCTTAGGAGGGACTAGCGTCCTCACAGATACGCAGTATTTT
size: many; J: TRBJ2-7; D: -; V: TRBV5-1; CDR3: CASSLAQGYEQYF; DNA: TGCGCCAGCAGCTTGGCACAGGGTTACGAGCAGTACTTC
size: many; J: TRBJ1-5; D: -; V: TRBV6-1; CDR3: CASRDSGSQPQHF; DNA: TGTGCCAGCAGGGACAGTGGGTCGCAGCCCCAGCATTTT
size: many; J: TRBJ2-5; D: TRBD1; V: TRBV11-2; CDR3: CASSPTGTGPPQYF; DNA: TGTGCCAGCAGCCCTACCGGGACAGGGCCCCCACAGTACTTC
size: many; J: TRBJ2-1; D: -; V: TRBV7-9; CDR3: CASGGSDRPYNEQFF; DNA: TGTGCCAGCGGGGGTAGCGACAGGCCTTACAATGAGCAGTTCTTC
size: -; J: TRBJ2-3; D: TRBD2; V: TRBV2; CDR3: CASIPPRGLAGGSTDTQYF; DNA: TGTGCCAGCATCCCCCCGCGGGGACTAGCGGGAGGTAGCACAGATACGCAGTATTTT
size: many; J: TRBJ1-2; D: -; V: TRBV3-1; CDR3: CASSQDPDTSFRYGYTF; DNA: TGTGCCAGCAGCCAAGACCCCGACACCTCCTTTCGCTATGGCTACACCTTC
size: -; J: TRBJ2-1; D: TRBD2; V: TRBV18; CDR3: CASSPPSLADNEQFF; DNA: TGTGCCAGCTCACCACCCTCACTAGCGGACAATGAGCAGTTCTTC
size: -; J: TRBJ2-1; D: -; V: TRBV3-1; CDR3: CANSQDTGSYNEQFF; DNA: TGTGCCAACAGCCAAGATACGGGGTCCTACAATGAGCAGTTCTTC
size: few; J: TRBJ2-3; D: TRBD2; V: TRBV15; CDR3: CATRTSGYTDTQYF; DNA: TGTGCCACCCGGACTAGCGGATACACAGATACGCAGTATTTT
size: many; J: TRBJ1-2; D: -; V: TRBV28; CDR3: CASSPKDDPYGYTF; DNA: TGTGCCAGCAGCCCTAAAGACGACCCGTACGGCTACACCTTC
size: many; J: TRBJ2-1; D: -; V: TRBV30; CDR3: CATEGGDQTYNEQFF; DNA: TGTGCCACGGAGGGGGGGGACCAAACCTACAATGAGCAGTTCTTC
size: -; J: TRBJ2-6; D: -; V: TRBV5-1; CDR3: CASSGRPTAGANVLTF; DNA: TGCGCCAGCAGCGGCAGGCCTACGGCTGGGGCCAACGTCCTGACTTTC
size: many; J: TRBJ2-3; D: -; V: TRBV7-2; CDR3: CAEAEGATDTQYF; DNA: TGTGCCGAGGCGGAGGGGGCCACAGATACGCAGTATTTT
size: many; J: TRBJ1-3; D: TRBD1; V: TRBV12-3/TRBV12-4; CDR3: CASNHPGQGISGNTIYF; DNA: TGTGCCAGCAATCATCCGGGACAGGGAATCTCTGGAAACACCATATATTTT
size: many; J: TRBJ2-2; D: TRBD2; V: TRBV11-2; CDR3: CASNGLAGETGELFF; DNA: TGTGCCAGCAACGGACTAGCGGGAGAAACCGGGGAGCTGTTTTTT
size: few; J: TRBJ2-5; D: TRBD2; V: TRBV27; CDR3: CASRGTSGREETQYF; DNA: TGTGCCAGCAGGGGGACTAGCGGGAGGGAAGAGACCCAGTACTTC
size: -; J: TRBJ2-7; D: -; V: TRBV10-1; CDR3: CASSDYSYEQYF; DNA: TGCGCCAGCAGTGATTATAGCTACGAGCAGTACTTC
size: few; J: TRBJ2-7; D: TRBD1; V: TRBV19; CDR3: CASSPTGGASYEQYF; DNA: TGTGCCAGTAGTCCGACAGGGGGCGCTTCCTACGAGCAGTACTTC
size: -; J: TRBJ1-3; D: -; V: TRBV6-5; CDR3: CASSYGQSGNTIYF; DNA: TGTGCCAGCAGTTACGGTCAGTCTGGAAACACCATATATTTT
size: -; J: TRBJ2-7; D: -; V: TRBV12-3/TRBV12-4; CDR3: CASTPGENEQYF; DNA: TGTGCCAGCACCCCAGGGGAGAACGAGCAGTACTTC
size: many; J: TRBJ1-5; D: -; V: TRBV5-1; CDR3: CASSFPDQPQHF; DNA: TGCGCCAGCAGCTTTCCGGACCAGCCCCAGCATTTT
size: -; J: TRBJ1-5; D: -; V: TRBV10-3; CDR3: CAISEGYRVDQPQHF; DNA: TGTGCCATCAGTGAGGGGTATAGGGTGGATCAGCCCCAGCATTTT
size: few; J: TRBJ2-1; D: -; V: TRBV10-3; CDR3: CAITEGPYNEQFF; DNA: TGTGCCATCACCGAGGGACCATACAATGAGCAGTTCTTC
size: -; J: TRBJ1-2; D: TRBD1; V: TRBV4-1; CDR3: CASSQGQNNNYGHTF; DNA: TGCGCCAGCAGCCAGGGACAGAATAATAACTATGGCCACACCTTC
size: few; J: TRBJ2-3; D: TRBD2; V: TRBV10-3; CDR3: CAISDPSASGGTDTQYF; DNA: TGTGCCATCAGTGATCCCTCTGCTAGCGGAGGCACAGATACGCAGTATTTT